This is a list of T cell receptor beta chains from one sample in a study. TCRdb passed the 5' RACE reads through MiXCR, listing each CDR3 protein once. Here the sample spans 10,000 to 15,000 distinct CDR3 sequences, less than 25% being singletons. The sample consisted of naive CD4+ T cells sorted from blood. The receptor source for this set is a female donor with breast cancer. CDR3s include the opening cysteine and the closing phenylalanine or tryptophan. D genes are given only for firm matches. Size values are once, few and many counts, or a class for expanded clones, and some rows have none.

D gene: -; clone size: many; V gene: TRBV6-5; J gene: TRBJ2-1; CDR3 protein: CASRISLSSYNEQFF; CDR3 DNA: TGTGCCAGCAGGATCTCGTTAAGCTCCTACAATGAGCAGTTCTTC
D gene: TRBD1; clone size: medium-sized; V gene: TRBV20-1; J gene: TRBJ2-7; CDR3 protein: CSAARHRDRGYEQYF; CDR3 DNA: TGCAGTGCCGCACGCCACCGGGACAGGGGTTACGAGCAGTACTTC
D gene: -; clone size: -; V gene: TRBV28; J gene: TRBJ1-1; CDR3 protein: CASSYSTGTEAFF; CDR3 DNA: TGTGCCAGCAGTTACTCGACCGGCACTGAAGCTTTCTTT
D gene: TRBD1; clone size: many; V gene: TRBV20-1; J gene: TRBJ1-5; CDR3 protein: CSAHPGTGYQPQHF; CDR3 DNA: TGCAGTGCTCATCCCGGGACAGGGTATCAGCCCCAGCATTTT
D gene: -; clone size: many; V gene: TRBV6-1; J gene: TRBJ1-5; CDR3 protein: CASRRGGGGQPQHF; CDR3 DNA: TGTGCCAGCCGGCGCGGAGGTGGGGGTCAGCCCCAGCATTTT
D gene: -; clone size: many; V gene: TRBV11-3; J gene: TRBJ2-7; CDR3 protein: CASSRGPLSYEQYF; CDR3 DNA: TGTGCCAGCAGCCGAGGGCCCCTCTCCTACGAGCAGTACTTC
D gene: -; clone size: many; V gene: TRBV30; J gene: TRBJ1-2; CDR3 protein: CAWSTAVYGYTF; CDR3 DNA: TGTGCCTGGAGTACGGCCGTCTATGGCTACACCTTC
D gene: -; clone size: medium-sized; V gene: TRBV7-2; J gene: TRBJ2-7; CDR3 protein: CASSPITYEQYF; CDR3 DNA: TGTGCCAGCAGCCCGATTACCTACGAGCAGTACTTC
D gene: TRBD1; clone size: medium-sized; V gene: TRBV20-1; J gene: TRBJ1-6; CDR3 protein: CSASAPTGDNSPLHF; CDR3 DNA: TGCAGTGCTAGTGCTCCAACAGGGGATAATTCACCCCTCCACTTT
D gene: TRBD2; clone size: few; V gene: TRBV6-1; J gene: TRBJ2-4; CDR3 protein: CASSDRLAGGGLGKNIQYF; CDR3 DNA: TGTGCCAGCAGTGATCGACTAGCGGGTGGGGGGCTTGGCAAAAACATTCAGTACTTC
D gene: TRBD2; clone size: medium-sized; V gene: TRBV5-1; J gene: TRBJ2-3; CDR3 protein: CASSSSSGPDTQYF; CDR3 DNA: TGCGCCAGCAGCTCGTCTAGCGGACCAGATACGCAGTATTTT
D gene: -; clone size: many; V gene: TRBV12-3/TRBV12-4; J gene: TRBJ2-1; CDR3 protein: CASSLRGNEQFF; CDR3 DNA: TGTGCCAGCAGTTTAAGGGGGAATGAGCAGTTCTTC
D gene: -; clone size: medium-sized; V gene: TRBV29-1; J gene: TRBJ1-2; CDR3 protein: CSVERGTNYGYTF; CDR3 DNA: TGCAGCGTTGAGAGGGGAACTAACTATGGCTACACCTTC
D gene: -; clone size: -; V gene: TRBV5-1; J gene: TRBJ2-7; CDR3 protein: CASSFGGVLGYGQYF; CDR3 DNA: TGCGCCAGCAGCTTCGGGGGAGTGCTGGGCTACGGGCAGTACTTC
D gene: TRBD2; clone size: many; V gene: TRBV14; J gene: TRBJ2-1; CDR3 protein: CASSQWWGTSFPHPLF; CDR3 DNA: TGTGCCAGCAGCCAATGGTGGGGGACTAGTTTCCCCCACCCGCTCTTC
D gene: -; clone size: -; V gene: TRBV7-6; J gene: TRBJ1-1; CDR3 protein: CASSTRVGEAFF; CDR3 DNA: TGTGCCAGCAGCACCAGGGTAGGCGAAGCTTTCTTT
D gene: TRBD1; clone size: -; V gene: TRBV5-1; J gene: TRBJ2-7; CDR3 protein: CASSPGTDTFIGEQYF; CDR3 DNA: TGCGCCAGCAGCCCGGGGACAGACACCTTCATTGGAGAGCAGTACTTC
D gene: TRBD2; clone size: once; V gene: TRBV24-1; J gene: TRBJ2-1; CDR3 protein: CATSDLKLAGAEQFF; CDR3 DNA: TGTGCCACCAGTGATTTGAAACTAGCGGGAGCTGAGCAGTTCTTC
D gene: TRBD2; clone size: many; V gene: TRBV5-1; J gene: TRBJ2-1; CDR3 protein: CASRRENEQFF; CDR3 DNA: TGCGCCAGCAGGCGGGAGAATGAGCAGTTCTTC
D gene: -; clone size: few; V gene: TRBV10-3; J gene: TRBJ1-5; CDR3 protein: CAALQEGGNQPQHF; CDR3 DNA: TGTGCCGCCTTACAGGAGGGGGGCAATCAGCCCCAGCATTTT
D gene: TRBD1; clone size: medium-sized; V gene: TRBV24-1; J gene: TRBJ2-1; CDR3 protein: CATSDTGTGGIEQFF; CDR3 DNA: TGTGCCACCAGTGACACCGGGACAGGGGGGATTGAGCAGTTCTTC
D gene: TRBD1; clone size: many; V gene: TRBV7-9; J gene: TRBJ2-1; CDR3 protein: CASSFRRQGTYNEQFF; CDR3 DNA: TGTGCCAGCAGTTTCAGACGACAGGGTACCTACAATGAGCAGTTCTTC
D gene: -; clone size: medium-sized; V gene: TRBV6-5; J gene: TRBJ1-4; CDR3 protein: CASRRGGEKLFF; CDR3 DNA: TGTGCCAGCAGACGCGGGGGGGAAAAACTGTTTTTT